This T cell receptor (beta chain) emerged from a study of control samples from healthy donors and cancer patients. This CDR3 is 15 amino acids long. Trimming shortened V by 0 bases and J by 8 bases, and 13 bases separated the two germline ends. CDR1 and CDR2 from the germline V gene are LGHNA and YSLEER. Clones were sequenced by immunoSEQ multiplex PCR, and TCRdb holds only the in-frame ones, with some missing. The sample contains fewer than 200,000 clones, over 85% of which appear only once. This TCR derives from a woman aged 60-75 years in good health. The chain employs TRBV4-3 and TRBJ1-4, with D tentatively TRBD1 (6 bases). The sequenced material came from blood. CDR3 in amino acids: CASSQEGGEGEKLFF. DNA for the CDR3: TGCGCCAGCAGCCAAGAAGGGGGGGAGGGGGAAAAACTGTTTTTT.